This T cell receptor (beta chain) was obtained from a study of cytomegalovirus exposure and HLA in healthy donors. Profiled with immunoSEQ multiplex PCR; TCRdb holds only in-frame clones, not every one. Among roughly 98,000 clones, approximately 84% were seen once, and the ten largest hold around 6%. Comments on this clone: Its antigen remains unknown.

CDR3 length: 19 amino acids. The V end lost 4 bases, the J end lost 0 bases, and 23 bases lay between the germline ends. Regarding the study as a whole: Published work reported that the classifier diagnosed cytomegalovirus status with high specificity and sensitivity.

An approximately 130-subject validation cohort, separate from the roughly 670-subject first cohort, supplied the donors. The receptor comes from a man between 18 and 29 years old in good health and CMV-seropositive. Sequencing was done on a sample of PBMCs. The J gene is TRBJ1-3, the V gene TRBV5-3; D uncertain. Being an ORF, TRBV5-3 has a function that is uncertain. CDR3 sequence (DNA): TGTGCCAGAAGCCTGGTTCGGTTGTGCGCGAAGAGCTCTGGAAACACCATATATTTT. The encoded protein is CARSLVRLCAKSSGNTIYF.